In its sample, the clone carrying this T cell receptor (beta chain) was seen once. CDR3 size: 14 residues. CDR1 is SGHRS and CDR2 is YFSETQ in the germline V gene. Trimming took 5 bases from V and 6 from J; bases not matched to a gene: 7. Sequencing used immunoSEQ multiplex PCR; TCRdb keeps in-frame clones, though not all of them. The table includes about 130,000 clones, about 88% detected once. These data are taken from a study of blood T cell repertoires in COVID-19. Study information: The study drew acute and convalescent COVID-19 samples from the United States, Italy and Spain. Nucleic acid was either cDNA or gDNA, and it came from T cells, B-cell-depleted T cells, or PBMCs.

The source material was PBMCs or T cells enriched from blood (not recorded which). The TCR sequence derives from a woman aged 50 to 60 who had recovered from COVID-19. The gene calls are TRBV5-1 and TRBJ2-7; TRBD1 matches at 11 bases. Here the CDR3 DNA reads TGCGCCAGCAGGACTGGGACAGGGGGACGCGAGCAGTACTTC. This encodes CASRTGTGGREQYF.